The following is a TCR beta chain sequence with its context. The antigen remains unidentified. Data came from immunoSEQ multiplex PCR; TCRdb stores just in-frame clones and leaves some out. The data contain about 150,000 clones, just over 90% of them singletons. The length of the CDR3 is 14 residues. CDR1 and CDR2 (germline): SEHNR, FQNEAQ (reference sequence). Trimming removed 5 bases from V and 5 bases from J, with 13 bases in between. This specimen belongs to a study of OX40 agonist ivuxolimab in advanced cancers. Study outcomes and limitations: Dosing at 0.1 to 3.0 mg/kg was accompanied by clonal expansion of CD4+ and CD8+ blood T cells by week 6.

Patients who had autoimmune disease history or got systemic immunosuppression were left out. This TCR came from an adult with an advanced solid tumor such as melanoma, head and neck, liver or kidney cancer. The starting material was CD4+ or CD8+ T cells sorted from blood, obtained in a trial of the OX40 agonist ivuxolimab. The chain joins TRBV7-9 to TRBJ1-5, with a weak D call TRBD1 (6 bases). The DNA for the CDR3 is TGTGCCAGCAGCACGGACAGTCTCGATCAGCCCCAGCATTTT. As protein: CASSTDSLDQPQHF.